Here is one T cell receptor (beta chain) with its context. The CDR3 runs 15 residues. The germline gives CDR1 SGHDT, CDR2 YYEEEE. Trimming took off 3 bases at V and 2 bases at J, with 9 bases between the two ends. These data originate in a study of radiation and T cells in renal cell carcinoma. Documented time point: baseline pretreatment blood. Described treatment: 15 Gy SBRT to primary tumor, nephrectomy 4 weeks later. TCRdb's copy holds only in-frame clones and misses some; the assay was immunoSEQ multiplex PCR. The sample holds about 140,000 clones; approximately 82% are singletons and the top ten take 20% to 25%.

The chain has TRBV5-6 and TRBJ2-6; perhaps TRBD2 as D (5 bases). The sequences come from blood, collected from a patient whose treatment included radiotherapy and nephrectomy. The receptor was isolated from a woman in her forties or fifties with renal cell carcinoma. The CDR3 region is CASSSDYAGANVLTF. As DNA, the CDR3 is TGTGCCAGCAGCTCCGACTACGCTGGGGCCAACGTCCTGACTTTC.